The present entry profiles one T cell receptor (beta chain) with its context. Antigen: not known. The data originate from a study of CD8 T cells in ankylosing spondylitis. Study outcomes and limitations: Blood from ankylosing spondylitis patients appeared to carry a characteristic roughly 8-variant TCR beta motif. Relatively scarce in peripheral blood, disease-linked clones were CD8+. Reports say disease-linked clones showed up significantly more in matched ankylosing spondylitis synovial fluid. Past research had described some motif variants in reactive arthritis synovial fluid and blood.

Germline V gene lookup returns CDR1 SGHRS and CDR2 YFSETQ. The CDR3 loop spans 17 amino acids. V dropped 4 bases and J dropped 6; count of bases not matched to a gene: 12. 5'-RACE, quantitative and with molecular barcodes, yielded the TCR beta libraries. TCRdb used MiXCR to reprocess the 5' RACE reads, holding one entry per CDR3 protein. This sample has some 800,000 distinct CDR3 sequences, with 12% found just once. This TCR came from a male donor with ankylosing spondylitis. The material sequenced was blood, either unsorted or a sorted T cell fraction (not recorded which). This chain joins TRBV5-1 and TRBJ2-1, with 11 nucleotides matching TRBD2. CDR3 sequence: CASSGPIAGGVSNEQFF. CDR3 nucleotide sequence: TGCGCCAGCAGCGGACCCATAGCGGGAGGGGTGAGCAATGAGCAGTTCTTC. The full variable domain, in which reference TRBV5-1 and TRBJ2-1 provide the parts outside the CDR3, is KAGVTQTPRYLIKTRGQQVTLSCSPISGHRSVSWYQQTPGQGLQFLFEYFSETQRNKGNFPGRFSGRQFSNSRSEMNVSTLELGDSALYLCASSGPIAGGVSNEQFFGPGTRLTVL.